This TCR beta chain was observed in a study of CD8+ T cells in alopecia areata. Study results and caveats: Compared with mice, patients displayed less clear TCR sharing, possibly for HLA-related reasons.

Following RNA extraction, reverse transcription yielded cDNA that acted as the sequencing template. TCRdb's copy holds only in-frame clones and misses some; the assay was immunoSEQ multiplex PCR. The data show about 64,000 clones, with around 40% seen just once and roughly half held by the top ten. Researchers gathered lesional scalp punch biopsies and peripheral blood from patients with alopecia areata. In regard to this clone: No antigen is known for it.

Sequencing was performed on NKG2D-low CD8+ T cells sorted from blood. This clonotype was obtained from a human donor with alopecia areata.

Here the CDR3 reads CASSQDVSWPRNIQYF. CDR3 DNA sequence: TGTGCCAGCAGCCAAGACGTCTCCTGGCCCAGGAACATTCAGTACTTC. The V gene is TRBV14, the J gene TRBJ2-4; D gene uncertain. Germline V gene lookup returns CDR1 SGHDN and CDR2 FVKESK. CDR3 size: 16 residues. V lost 0 bases and J 7 bases, leaving 16 bases between the germline ends.